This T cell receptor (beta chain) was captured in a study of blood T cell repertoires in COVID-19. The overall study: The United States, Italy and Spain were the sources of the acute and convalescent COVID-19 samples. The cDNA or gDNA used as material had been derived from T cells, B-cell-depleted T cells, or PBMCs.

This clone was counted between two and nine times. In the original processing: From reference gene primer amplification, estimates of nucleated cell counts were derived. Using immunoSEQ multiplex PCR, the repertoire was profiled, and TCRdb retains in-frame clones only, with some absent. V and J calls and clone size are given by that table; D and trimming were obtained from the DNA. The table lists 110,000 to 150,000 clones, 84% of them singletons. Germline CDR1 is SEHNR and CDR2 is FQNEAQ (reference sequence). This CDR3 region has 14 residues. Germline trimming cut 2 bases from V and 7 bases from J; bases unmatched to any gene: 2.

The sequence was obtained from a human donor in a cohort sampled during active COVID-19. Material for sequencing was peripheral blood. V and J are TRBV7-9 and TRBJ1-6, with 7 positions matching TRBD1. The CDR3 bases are TGTGCCAGCAGCTTAATGACAGGGAATTCACCCCTCCACTTT. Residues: CASSLMTGNSPLHF.